These T cell receptor beta chains were read from a single sample in a study of blood T cell repertoires in COVID-19. Profiled with immunoSEQ multiplex PCR; TCRdb holds only in-frame clones, not every one. Altogether about 84,000 clones are present, about 73% being singletons, with the ten largest covering over 5.5%. Sequencing input: peripheral blood. The receptors stem from a man between 50 and 59 years old with active or convalescent COVID-19. CDR3s include the opening cysteine and the closing phenylalanine or tryptophan. The order of the fields is J gene, V gene, D gene, CDR3 length, clone size, CDR3 DNA, CDR3 protein. A D gene is named only where the DNA matches it firmly. Size tells how often a clone was seen (once, few, many) or the class of an expanded clone, and some rows leave it out.

J: TRBJ1-3; V: TRBV5-1; D: -; length: 15; size: -; DNA: TGCGCCAGCAGCTTGTCACAGGGCTCTGGAAACACCATATATTTT; CDR3: CASSLSQGSGNTIYF
J: TRBJ2-1; V: TRBV7-2; D: -; length: 15; size: -; DNA: TGTGCCAGCAGCTTAAAGGGGTTGTCACAATGGGAGCAGTTCTTC; CDR3: CASSLKGLSQWEQFF
J: TRBJ2-1; V: TRBV4-3; D: TRBD2; length: 15; size: -; DNA: TGCGCCAGCAGCCAAGCTAGCGGTTCCTACAATGAGCAGTTCTTC; CDR3: CASSQASGSYNEQFF
J: TRBJ1-1; V: TRBV7-9; D: TRBD1; length: 17; size: -; DNA: TGTGCCAGCAGCTTACGGGGACAGGTGGAGGGGAACACTGAAGCTTTCTTT; CDR3: CASSLRGQVEGNTEAFF
J: TRBJ2-2; V: TRBV19; D: TRBD2; length: 16; size: -; DNA: TGTGCCACCGGGAGGAAACTAGCGGGCGGCGACGGGGAGCTGTTTTTT; CDR3: CATGRKLAGGDGELFF
J: TRBJ1-3; V: TRBV5-1; D: -; length: 15; size: -; DNA: TGCGCCAGCAGCCTGGGGGGCGCCAGGGTGGACACCATATATTTT; CDR3: CASSLGGARVDTIYF
J: TRBJ1-4; V: TRBV11-2; D: -; length: 14; size: -; DNA: TGTGCCAGCAGCTCCGGGGCAACTAATGAAAAACTGTTTTTT; CDR3: CASSSGATNEKLFF
J: TRBJ2-7; V: TRBV5-1; D: -; length: 13; size: -; DNA: TGCGCCAGCAGCCTGGGCAGGGGTGGCGAGCAGTACTTC; CDR3: CASSLGRGGEQYF
J: TRBJ2-7; V: TRBV19; D: -; length: 15; size: -; DNA: TGTGCCAGTAGTATAGGCCGGGGGGCAGCCTACGAGCAGTACTTC; CDR3: CASSIGRGAAYEQYF
J: TRBJ1-1; V: TRBV2; D: -; length: 14; size: -; DNA: TGTGCCAGCAGACCTTTTGAGGGGAACACTGAAGCTTTCTTT; CDR3: CASRPFEGNTEAFF
J: TRBJ2-3; V: TRBV27; D: TRBD1; length: 15; size: once; DNA: TGTGCCAGCAGTTCCCCCGGGACAGGGGCAGATACGCAGTATTTT; CDR3: CASSSPGTGADTQYF
J: TRBJ2-1; V: TRBV2; D: TRBD2; length: 16; size: -; DNA: TGTGCCAGCAGTGACGTGGGGGGGAGCTCCTACAATGAGCAGTTCTTC; CDR3: CASSDVGGSSYNEQFF
J: TRBJ2-5; V: TRBV6-5; D: TRBD2; length: 14; size: -; DNA: TGTGCCAGCAGTACCCTGGGACTAGCGGGGACCCAGTACTTC; CDR3: CASSTLGLAGTQYF
J: TRBJ1-5; V: TRBV7-9; D: -; length: 14; size: few; DNA: TGTGCCAGCAGGCGGCAGGGGCCTAATCAGCCCCAGCATTTT; CDR3: CASRRQGPNQPQHF
J: TRBJ1-1; V: TRBV6-1; D: -; length: 15; size: -; DNA: TGTGCCAGCAGTGACAGGGGCTTATCGAACACTGAAGCTTTCTTT; CDR3: CASSDRGLSNTEAFF
J: TRBJ1-2; V: TRBV25-1; D: -; length: 15; size: -; DNA: TGTGCCAGCAGTGAATCTACCGGGTCCCCTAGGAGCTACACCTTC; CDR3: CASSESTGSPRSYTF
J: TRBJ2-7; V: TRBV10-3; D: -; length: 13; size: -; DNA: TGTGCCATCAGTGAGCTGACAGCCTACGAGCAGTACTTC; CDR3: CAISELTAYEQYF
J: TRBJ1-1; V: TRBV27; D: TRBD1; length: 18; size: -; DNA: TGTGCCAGCAGTTTATCGCCCCCTCCAACAGGGGTGAACACTGAAGCTTTCTTT; CDR3: CASSLSPPPTGVNTEAFF
J: TRBJ1-3; V: TRBV6-2/TRBV6-3; D: TRBD1; length: 17; size: few; DNA: TGTGCCAGCAGTTACGCGGGACAGGGGATCTCTGGAAACACCATATATTTT; CDR3: CASSYAGQGISGNTIYF
J: TRBJ2-3; V: TRBV7-9; D: -; length: 13; size: -; DNA: TGTGCCAGCAGCTTGGCTGATACAGATACGCAGTATTTT; CDR3: CASSLADTDTQYF
J: TRBJ1-1; V: TRBV5-8; D: TRBD1; length: 14; size: -; DNA: TGTGCCAGCAGGCGGGGGGACAGGAACACTGAAGCTTTCTTT; CDR3: CASRRGDRNTEAFF
J: TRBJ2-7; V: TRBV7-2; D: -; length: 14; size: -; DNA: TGTGCCAGCAGCTTGAGCACCGGGGGCTACGAGCAGTACTTC; CDR3: CASSLSTGGYEQYF
J: TRBJ2-7; V: TRBV6-1; D: TRBD1; length: 13; size: -; DNA: TGTGCCAGCGCGCGGGACAGGACCTACGAGCAGTACTTC; CDR3: CASARDRTYEQYF
J: TRBJ1-5; V: TRBV19; D: -; length: 14; size: -; DNA: TGTGCCAGCCGGACAGACTATAGCAATCAGCCCCAGCATTTT; CDR3: CASRTDYSNQPQHF
J: TRBJ2-5; V: TRBV19; D: TRBD1; length: 15; size: -; DNA: TGTGCCAGTAGTATAGATCGGGACAGGGAAAAGACCCAGTACTTC; CDR3: CASSIDRDREKTQYF
J: TRBJ1-5; V: TRBV19; D: -; length: 14; size: -; DNA: TGTGCCAGTAGTCCCGCGGATAGCAATCAGCCCCAGCATTTT; CDR3: CASSPADSNQPQHF
J: TRBJ2-3; V: TRBV3-1/TRBV3-2; D: -; length: 14; size: -; DNA: TGTGCCAGCAGCCAACCTAGCCGCACAGATACGCAGTATTTT; CDR3: CASSQPSRTDTQYF
J: TRBJ2-3; V: TRBV24-1; D: TRBD1; length: 13; size: -; DNA: TGTGCCACCGGGGACAGATCCACAGATACGCAGTATTTT; CDR3: CATGDRSTDTQYF
J: TRBJ2-2; V: TRBV5-1; D: -; length: 16; size: -; DNA: TGCGCCAGCAGCTTGGCTACGGGGAGAAACACCGGGGAGCTGTTTTTT; CDR3: CASSLATGRNTGELFF
J: TRBJ1-3; V: TRBV6-6; D: TRBD1; length: 14; size: -; DNA: TGTGCCAGCAGCATGGACAGGGCTGGAAACACCATATATTTT; CDR3: CASSMDRAGNTIYF
J: TRBJ2-7; V: TRBV18; D: TRBD2; length: 12; size: -; DNA: TGTGCCAGCTCACCGGGGGGGTACGAGCAGTACTTC; CDR3: CASSPGGYEQYF
J: TRBJ2-1; V: TRBV27; D: TRBD2; length: 14; size: -; DNA: TGTGCCAGCAGATCTAGCGGGGGGGCCTACGAGCAGTTCTTC; CDR3: CASRSSGGAYEQFF
J: TRBJ1-4; V: TRBV11-1; D: TRBD1; length: 16; size: -; DNA: TGTGCCAGCAGCTTCGGTTCTCGGACAGGGGATGAAAAACTGTTTTTT; CDR3: CASSFGSRTGDEKLFF
J: TRBJ2-4; V: TRBV7-2; D: TRBD1; length: 17; size: -; DNA: TGTGCCAGCAGCTTCTCCGGGACAGAACTAGCCAAAAACATTCAGTACTTC; CDR3: CASSFSGTELAKNIQYF
J: TRBJ2-7; V: TRBV29-1; D: -; length: 11; size: -; DNA: TGCAGCGGTTTCGAGGGCTACGAGCAGTACTTC; CDR3: CSGFEGYEQYF
J: TRBJ2-5; V: TRBV7-2; D: -; length: 13; size: -; DNA: TGTGCCAGCAGCTTAAACATGGTGGAGACCCAGTACTTC; CDR3: CASSLNMVETQYF
J: TRBJ2-7; V: TRBV28; D: -; length: 16; size: -; DNA: TGTGCCAGCAGCCTAGCTCCAGGGGCCTCACCCTACGAGCAGTACTTC; CDR3: CASSLAPGASPYEQYF
J: TRBJ2-3; V: TRBV19; D: TRBD1; length: 18; size: -; DNA: TGTGCCAGTAGTGGCCGGGACAGAGGAGTCCTAAGCACAGATACGCAGTATTTT; CDR3: CASSGRDRGVLSTDTQYF
J: TRBJ2-3; V: TRBV7-8; D: TRBD2; length: 16; size: -; DNA: TGTGCCAGCAGCACAGGGACTAGCGGGGCAACAGATACGCAGTATTTT; CDR3: CASSTGTSGATDTQYF
J: TRBJ1-5; V: TRBV4-1; D: TRBD1; length: 15; size: -; DNA: TGCGCCAGCAGCCAATCGGGACAGGGGCCTCAGCCCCAGCATTTT; CDR3: CASSQSGQGPQPQHF
J: TRBJ2-5; V: TRBV4-1; D: TRBD1; length: 16; size: -; DNA: TGCGCCAGCAGCCAAGATAACTCCAGGGGGTCCGGGACCCAGTACTTC; CDR3: CASSQDNSRGSGTQYF
J: TRBJ1-4; V: TRBV6-1; D: -; length: 13; size: -; DNA: TGTGCCAGCAGTGAAAGGGGCAGTGAAAAACTGTTTTTT; CDR3: CASSERGSEKLFF
J: TRBJ1-2; V: TRBV20-1; D: -; length: 13; size: many; DNA: TGCAGTGCTAGTCTGGCGGCCAGCGATGGCTACACCTTC; CDR3: CSASLAASDGYTF
J: TRBJ2-7; V: TRBV9; D: -; length: 14; size: few; DNA: TGTGCCAGCAGCGTAGCTGCAGGATCCTACGAGCAGTACTTC; CDR3: CASSVAAGSYEQYF
J: TRBJ2-7; V: TRBV11-3; D: -; length: 13; size: once; DNA: TGTGCCAGCACCGGCAGTGGGGGCGACGAGCAGTACTTC; CDR3: CASTGSGGDEQYF
J: TRBJ2-7; V: TRBV11-2; D: -; length: 16; size: -; DNA: TGTGCCAGCAGCTTAGAGATGGTGGGGGGTACCTACGAGCAGTACTTC; CDR3: CASSLEMVGGTYEQYF
J: TRBJ2-7; V: TRBV6-1; D: -; length: 13; size: -; DNA: TGTGCCAGCAGTGACAGGCAAACCTACGAGCAGTACTTC; CDR3: CASSDRQTYEQYF
J: TRBJ2-1; V: TRBV7-9; D: -; length: 13; size: few; DNA: TGTGCCAGCAGCTTAGGTACTGGGCATGAGCAGTTCTTC; CDR3: CASSLGTGHEQFF
J: TRBJ1-1; V: TRBV7-2; D: -; length: 13; size: -; DNA: TGTGCCAGCAGCTGGGGGGGGAACACTGAAGCTTTCTTT; CDR3: CASSWGGNTEAFF
J: TRBJ2-3; V: TRBV5-1; D: -; length: 15; size: once; DNA: TGCGCCAGCAGCGACATTACAGGGTTAACAGATACGCAGTATTTT; CDR3: CASSDITGLTDTQYF
J: TRBJ2-3; V: TRBV15; D: TRBD1; length: 16; size: -; DNA: TGTGCCACCAGCAGAGATCTAGGACAGGGCATAGATACGCAGTATTTT; CDR3: CATSRDLGQGIDTQYF
J: TRBJ2-1; V: TRBV29-1; D: -; length: 15; size: few; DNA: TGCAGCGTTGTCCCCTTTAGCGACTCCTACAATGAGCAGTTCTTC; CDR3: CSVVPFSDSYNEQFF
J: TRBJ2-3; V: TRBV12-3/TRBV12-4; D: -; length: 12; size: -; DNA: TGTGCCAGCAGGGACATCGCAGATACGCAGTATTTT; CDR3: CASRDIADTQYF